Listed below are T cell receptor beta chains from one sample, sequenced in a study of T cells in Graves' hyperthyroidism and ophthalmopathy. Using its own MiXCR run on the multiplex PCR reads, TCRdb lists one record per CDR3 protein. The sample contains 530,000 or so distinct CDR3 sequences, roughly a sixth of which appear only once. The sample was blood. These receptors came from a woman between 18 and 29 years old with Graves' ophthalmopathy. CDR3s leave out the opening cysteine and the closing phenylalanine or tryptophan. Each record gives: J gene, V gene, clone size, CDR3 protein. Size values are once, few and many counts, or a class for expanded clones, and some rows have none.

J gene: TRBJ2-3; V gene: TRBV28; clone size: many; CDR3 protein: ASSLAPSTDTQY
J gene: TRBJ2-1; V gene: TRBV2; clone size: few; CDR3 protein: ASSQQQTGYNEQF
J gene: TRBJ2-1; V gene: TRBV7-9; clone size: many; CDR3 protein: ASSLVGRDNEQF
J gene: TRBJ1-5; V gene: TRBV5-1; clone size: many; CDR3 protein: ASSLGGRDNQPQH
J gene: TRBJ1-5; V gene: TRBV6-1; clone size: many; CDR3 protein: ASSAQGSNQPQH
J gene: TRBJ2-2; V gene: TRBV5-1; clone size: few; CDR3 protein: ASSRTGEYGELF
J gene: TRBJ2-7; V gene: TRBV11-3; clone size: many; CDR3 protein: ASSFEAGNYEQY
J gene: TRBJ1-1; V gene: TRBV6-1; clone size: many; CDR3 protein: ASSDLNRGTEAF
J gene: TRBJ2-1; V gene: TRBV5-6; clone size: few; CDR3 protein: ASSSRTGRGDEQF
J gene: TRBJ2-2; V gene: TRBV20-1; clone size: few; CDR3 protein: SARDRTTGELF
J gene: TRBJ2-4; V gene: TRBV7-9; clone size: few; CDR3 protein: ASSYTAGAVFGNIQY
J gene: TRBJ1-1; V gene: TRBV7-2; clone size: many; CDR3 protein: ASSASLATEAF
J gene: TRBJ2-1; V gene: TRBV6-1; clone size: many; CDR3 protein: ASSADTGMVTYNEQF
J gene: TRBJ1-1; V gene: TRBV10-2; clone size: NA; CDR3 protein: ASSDVGGGLSTEAF
J gene: TRBJ1-3; V gene: TRBV7-9; clone size: NA; CDR3 protein: ASSPEGTLSGNTIY
J gene: TRBJ2-7; V gene: TRBV20-1; clone size: NA; CDR3 protein: SAEGQGASYEQY
J gene: TRBJ1-5; V gene: TRBV15; clone size: NA; CDR3 protein: ATSKETSNQPQH
J gene: TRBJ1-3; V gene: TRBV12-3/TRBV12-4; clone size: NA; CDR3 protein: AGSPALAGPIY
J gene: TRBJ2-7; V gene: TRBV30; clone size: NA; CDR3 protein: AWSDAGAYEQY
J gene: TRBJ2-7; V gene: TRBV3-1; clone size: few; CDR3 protein: ASSQALRQGSYEQY
J gene: TRBJ2-1; V gene: TRBV6-1; clone size: many; CDR3 protein: ASSELAGGHNEQF
J gene: TRBJ2-6; V gene: TRBV28; clone size: NA; CDR3 protein: ASGTGGSGANVLT
J gene: TRBJ2-1; V gene: TRBV6-5; clone size: NA; CDR3 protein: ASSYGQERGNEQF
J gene: TRBJ1-2; V gene: TRBV6-1; clone size: many; CDR3 protein: ASSEAAGFVSYGYT
J gene: TRBJ2-1; V gene: TRBV10-3; clone size: few; CDR3 protein: AISESQGGQF
J gene: TRBJ1-2; V gene: TRBV4-1; clone size: NA; CDR3 protein: ASSQALNYGYT
J gene: TRBJ2-2; V gene: TRBV19; clone size: NA; CDR3 protein: ASIRDRDGGELF
J gene: TRBJ2-1; V gene: TRBV19; clone size: NA; CDR3 protein: ASSIVALGVNEQF
J gene: TRBJ2-7; V gene: TRBV30; clone size: many; CDR3 protein: AWSAGVELAGVPYEQY
J gene: TRBJ2-7; V gene: TRBV6-2/TRBV6-3; clone size: few; CDR3 protein: ASRTLAGVSYEQY
J gene: TRBJ2-1; V gene: TRBV19; clone size: NA; CDR3 protein: ASNLRSSGRSNEQF
J gene: TRBJ1-2; V gene: TRBV6-1; clone size: NA; CDR3 protein: ASRLPGRAYGYT
J gene: TRBJ1-2; V gene: TRBV20-1; clone size: NA; CDR3 protein: SAPTGAAGGYT
J gene: TRBJ1-3; V gene: TRBV20-1; clone size: NA; CDR3 protein: SASKDRAGNTIY
J gene: TRBJ1-2; V gene: TRBV30; clone size: few; CDR3 protein: AWRPGVYGYT
J gene: TRBJ2-3; V gene: TRBV15; clone size: NA; CDR3 protein: ATSSDRLAGPRDTQY
J gene: TRBJ2-3; V gene: TRBV5-1; clone size: NA; CDR3 protein: ASSLGGRAYYTDTQY
J gene: TRBJ2-7; V gene: TRBV27; clone size: many; CDR3 protein: ASSGDRQTPSYEQY
J gene: TRBJ2-1; V gene: TRBV20-1; clone size: once; CDR3 protein: SARDLRDFNEQF
J gene: TRBJ2-5; V gene: TRBV6-6; clone size: few; CDR3 protein: ASSYDRAGFGETQY
J gene: TRBJ2-6; V gene: TRBV19; clone size: NA; CDR3 protein: ASSMEQGASGANVLT